In this sample, the clone carrying this T cell receptor (beta chain) turned up many times. This sample stems from a study of spatial heterogeneity in lung cancer. The wider study: Raw reads showed each unique TCR and UMI combination turning up more than ten times on average.

Each molecule of TCR cDNA was tagged with one unique molecular identifier. TCRdb itself ran the 5' RACE reads through MiXCR, one entry per CDR3 protein. This table has around 92,000 distinct CDR3 sequences, roughly 12% appearing once. Time point given: sample taken at primary tumor resection. TCRs were sequenced from unsorted whole RNA of tumor, nontumor lung or PBMC. The cohort: roughly 72 early-stage, untreated non-small cell lung cancer patients. This specimen was PBMCs, taken at surgery. The TCR was taken from a male donor with early-stage non-small cell lung cancer.

The CDR3, as DNA: TGTGCCAGCAGCCAACAGGGACTAGCGGAGCAGTTCTTC. This sequence encodes CASSQQGLAEQFF. The chain joins TRBV11-2 to TRBJ2-1; 10 nucleotides line up with TRBD2. The germline V gene encodes CDR1 SGHAT and CDR2 FQNNGV. This CDR3 comprises 13 residues. V lost 5 bases, J lost 10 bases, and 5 bases stayed unmatched.